Presented here are 29 T cell receptor beta chains from one specimen sequenced in a study of blood T cell repertoires in COVID-19. Using immunoSEQ multiplex PCR, the repertoire was profiled, and TCRdb retains in-frame clones only, with some absent. This sample has about 350,000 clones; about 89% occur once, and the top ten carry about 6%. Sequencing was carried out using peripheral blood. These receptors originate from a woman aged 45-65 years with COVID-19, enrolled during active disease.

The rearrangement uses TRBV12-5 and TRBJ1-1; the D gene is possibly TRBD1 (5 bases). In germline, CDR1 is LGHNT, CDR2 FRNRAP. The CDR3 is 16 residues long. Trimming stripped 1 base from V and 5 bases from J, with 17 bases between. CDR3 bases: TGTGCTAGTGGTTTGGGTCCCCAGGGTAGTTTTACTGAAGCTTTCTTT. Translation gives CASGLGPQGSFTEAFF.

The chain has TRBV2 and TRBJ2-4; TRBD1 agrees at 8 bases. Germline CDR1 is SNHLY and CDR2 is FYNNEI. The CDR3 loop spans 15 amino acids. J was trimmed by 3 bases and V by 7 bases; bases with no gene match: 8. The CDR3 nucleotides are TGTGCCAGCAAGCTGACAGGGGTTGACAAAAACATTCAGTACTTC. Translation: CASKLTGVDKNIQYF.

The chain combines TRBV4-3 with TRBJ2-1, with TRBD2 matching 10 bases. CDR1 and CDR2 (germline): LGHNA, YSLEER. Unmatched junction bases numbered 3, after V lost 1 base and J lost 6 bases. The CDR3 spans 15 residues. The CDR3, as DNA: TGCGCCAGCAGCCAAGCTAGCGGGAGTATCAATGAGCAGTTCTTC. Encoded protein: CASSQASGSINEQFF.

This clone is a singleton in its sample. The rearrangement uses TRBV10-3 and TRBJ2-1; TRBD2 aligns across 7 bases. The V gene's germline CDR1 is ENHRY and CDR2 SYGVKD. The CDR3 has 14 residues. V shed 5 bases, J shed 4 bases, and the junction held 5 bases outside the gene matches. The CDR3 bases are TGTGCCATCAGTTCGAGCGGGATTTACAATGAGCAGTTCTTC. Translation: CAISSSGIYNEQFF.

The genes are TRBV5-4 and TRBJ1-2; 12 nucleotides match TRBD1. Trimming at V came to 5 bases and at J to 2 bases, leaving 7 bases not matched to a gene. Germline CDR1 and CDR2: SGHNT and YYREEE (reference sequence). The CDR3 is made up of 16 amino acids. This CDR3 reads CASRPGQGAYNYGYTF. CDR3 in DNA: TGTGCCAGCAGACCGGGACAGGGGGCCTACAACTATGGCTACACCTTC.

The V call is TRBV11-3, the J call TRBJ2-1, with D possibly matching TRBD1 (5 bases). From germline, CDR1 is SGHNT and CDR2 YENEEA. The CDR3 is 14 residues long. Trimming removed 0 bases at V and 6 bases at J, with 9 bases between. The CDR3 protein is CASSLDHRFNEQFF. The CDR3, as DNA: TGTGCCAGCAGCTTAGACCACAGGTTCAATGAGCAGTTCTTC.

The count of this clone is one. Other DNA variants within this sample encode the same CDR3. The chain combines TRBV5-1 with TRBJ2-7; D unresolved. Trimming left V 4 bases short and J 1 base short, with 3 bases between. Looked up from germline, CDR1 is SGHRS and CDR2 is YFSETQ. The CDR3 contains 11 residues. This CDR3 is CASSQSYEQYF. The CDR3 region has the DNA TGCGCCAGCAGCCAATCCTACGAGCAGTACTTC.

The chain links TRBV5-1 to TRBJ1-2; D gene ambiguous. The germline CDR1 and CDR2 sequences are SGHRS and YFSETQ. V lost 4 bases, J lost 3 bases, and 7 bases lay in between. The CDR3 extends over 12 amino acids. The CDR3, as DNA: TGCGCCAGCAGCGTGGCAGACTATGGCTACACCTTC. It specifies CASSVADYGYTF.

The chain couples TRBV6-5 to TRBJ1-2; no firm D call. Germline V gene data show CDR1 as MNHEY and CDR2 as SVGAGI. This CDR3 spans 14 amino acids. Trimming shortened V by 11 bases and J by 3 bases, and 19 bases separated the two germline ends. CDR3 bases: TGTGCCTCCCGTCGAGGAGGGTTCGACTATGGCTACACCTTC. Translation gives CASRRGGFDYGYTF.

The chain links TRBV29-1 to TRBJ2-2, with D maybe TRBD2 (5 bases). This CDR3 comprises 11 residues. The germline V gene encodes CDR1 SQVTM and CDR2 ANQGSEA. The V gene lost 7 bases and the J gene lost 6 bases, with 9 bases spanning the gap. CDR3 in amino acids: CSAFGAGELFF. CDR3 sequence (DNA): TGCAGCGCCTTCGGGGCCGGGGAGCTGTTTTTT.

The V call is TRBV7-9, the J call TRBJ1-1; 7 nucleotides match TRBD1. J was trimmed by 8 bases and V by 6 bases; bases with no gene match: 9. This CDR3 spans 13 amino acids. Germline V gives CDR1 SEHNR, CDR2 FQNEAQ (reference sequence). The CDR3 sequence is CASSFIRGQEAFF. The CDR3 bases are TGTGCCAGCAGTTTCATCAGGGGACAGGAAGCTTTCTTT. The full variable domain, in which reference TRBV7-9 and TRBJ1-1 provide the parts outside the CDR3, is DTGVSQNPRHKITKRGQNVTFRCDPISEHNRLYWYRQTLGQGPEFLTYFQNEAQLEKSRLLSDRFSAERPKGSFSTLEIQRTEQGDSAMYLCASSFIRGQEAFFGQGTRLTVV.

This chain connects TRBV19 to TRBJ1-1, with 12 nucleotides matching TRBD1. The V segment lost 5 bases and the J segment 4 bases; nucleotides outside the gene matches: 2. The CDR3 runs 14 residues. Germline V CDR1 and CDR2: LNHDA, SQIVND (reference sequence). The CDR3 here is CASSPGQGATEAFF. CDR3 DNA sequence: TGTGCCAGTAGTCCGGGACAGGGGGCCACTGAAGCTTTCTTT.

This chain links TRBV9 with TRBJ2-1; 15 bases line up with TRBD2. Germline V gene sequence: CDR1 SGDLS, CDR2 YYNGEE. Germline trimming cut 4 bases from V and 2 bases from J; bases unmatched to any gene: 10. The CDR3 extends over 19 amino acids. CDR3 DNA: TGTGCCAGCAGCCTCCGGACTAGCGGGAGGGTGGGAACCTACAATGAGCAGTTCTTC. Translation gives CASSLRTSGRVGTYNEQFF.

The chain is built from TRBV14 and TRBJ2-1; D possibly corresponds to TRBD2 (6 bases). The CDR3 loop spans 15 amino acids. V was shortened by 3 bases and J by 4 bases, with 13 bases between the two germline ends. CDR1 and CDR2 (germline): SGHDN, FVKESK. For the CDR3, the DNA is TGTGCCAGCAGCCATCCAGCGGAGGGATACAATGAGCAGTTCTTC. Its protein product is CASSHPAEGYNEQFF.

V is TRBV5-8 and J is TRBJ1-3; 7 bases are shared with TRBD1. Germline trimming cut 3 bases from V and 3 bases from J; bases unmatched to any gene: 3. The CDR3 runs 14 residues. Germline lookup yields CDR1 SGHTS and CDR2 YDEGEE. The CDR3, as DNA: TGTGCCAGCAGCTCACGGGACAGTGGAAACACCATATATTTT. Translating gives CASSSRDSGNTIYF.

This clone was seen only once. The chain has TRBV2 and TRBJ2-5, with 9 bases matching TRBD2. The germline V gene encodes CDR1 SNHLY and CDR2 FYNNEI. After removal of 4 bases from V and 5 bases from J, the junction contained 11 bases not matched to a gene. This CDR3 is built from 16 residues. CDR3 loop: CASSVMVAGDYETQYF. As DNA, the CDR3 is TGTGCCAGCAGTGTTATGGTAGCGGGAGATTATGAGACCCAGTACTTC.

The V call is TRBV5-6, the J call TRBJ2-7; D possibly corresponds to TRBD1 (6 bases). Germline CDR1 and CDR2: SGHDT and YYEEEE. CDR3 length equals 17 residues. The V and J ends lost 1 base and 6 bases respectively, with 23 bases between them. The chain's CDR3 is CASSLFEDSAFGGEQYF. In DNA form, the CDR3 reads TGTGCCAGCAGCTTGTTTGAGGACAGCGCTTTTGGTGGCGAGCAGTACTTC.

The chain links TRBV15 to TRBJ2-5; 7 positions match TRBD2. The CDR3 spans 16 residues. CDR1 LNHNV and CDR2 YYDKDF come from the germline V gene (reference sequence). V was clipped by 1 base and J by 2 bases; unmatched bases: 7. CDR3 nucleotides: TGTGCCACCAGCAGAGCAATGGCGGGGGAACAAGAGACCCAGTACTTC. Translated: CATSRAMAGEQETQYF.

This sequence joins TRBV11-2 and TRBJ2-5, with TRBD2 matching 7 bases. The CDR3 has 16 amino acids. The V gene end was trimmed by 0 bases and the J gene end by 0 bases; junction bases not matched to a gene: 4. Germline CDR1 SGHAT, CDR2 FQNNGV. The CDR3 sequence is CASSLEGRAYQETQYF. Here the CDR3 DNA reads TGTGCCAGCAGCTTAGAGGGGAGGGCGTACCAAGAGACCCAGTACTTC.

The rearrangement uses TRBV2 and TRBJ1-6; 9 bases fit TRBD1. The CDR3 loop spans 15 amino acids. The germline CDR1 and CDR2 sequences are SNHLY and FYNNEI. V shed 7 bases and J 7 bases; nucleotides not matched to a gene: 8. Written as DNA, the CDR3 is TGTGCCAGCAATCCACAGGGGGCAAGGAATTCACCCCTCCACTTT. It is translated as CASNPQGARNSPLHF.

This clone was seen just once. The rearrangement uses TRBV21-1 and TRBJ1-1; the D call in the table, TRBD1, was not verified against the DNA. TRBV21-1 is reported as a pseudogene. This CDR3 region has 23 residues. The CDR3 spells CASSRNSGKDRHSRIRGDTEAFF. The CDR3 bases are TGTGCCAGCAGCCGAAATTCGGGAAAGGACAGACACTCGCGGATAAGAGGTGACACTGAAGCTTTCTTT.

This chain uses TRBV11-2 with TRBJ2-3; a weak D match, TRBD1 (5 bases). CDR1 is SGHAT, CDR2 FQNNGV, per germline. The CDR3 runs 16 residues. V lost 0 bases and J lost 1, with 11 bases in between. Written as DNA, the CDR3 is TGTGCCAGCAGCTTAGATCTGGGGCCCCGCACAGATACGCAGTATTTT. Translation: CASSLDLGPRTDTQYF. The entire variable domain, with the rest obtained from reference TRBV11-2 and TRBJ2-3, is as follows: EAGVAQSPRYKIIEKRQSVAFWCNPISGHATLYWYQQILGQGPKLLIQFQNNGVVDDSQLPKDRFSAERLKGVDSTLKIQPAKLEDSAVYLCASSLDLGPRTDTQYFGPGTRLTVL.

CDR3 region: CASSRKVQGAGGELFF. In nucleotides, the CDR3 is TGTGCCAGCAGTAGAAAAGTACAGGGGGCTGGCGGGGAGCTGTTTTTT. This chain uses TRBV27 with TRBJ2-2; 9 bases line up with TRBD1. CDR3 length equals 16 residues. J gave up 7 bases and V 5 bases, and 11 bases lay outside the gene matches. Germline CDR1 is MNHEY and CDR2 is SMNVEV (reference sequence).

The chain recombines TRBV6-6 with TRBJ2-1; 9 bases map to TRBD1. V dropped 0 bases and J dropped 4; count of bases not matched to a gene: 4. CDR3 length equals 16 residues. From germline, CDR1 is MNHNY and CDR2 SVGAGI (reference sequence). CDR3 coding DNA: TGTGCCAGCAGTTACTCCGGGACAGGGTGGTACAATGAGCAGTTCTTC. Protein product: CASSYSGTGWYNEQFF.

The chain combines TRBV6-2 or TRBV6-3 with TRBJ2-7, with D possibly TRBD1 on 6 matching bases. This CDR3 spans 14 amino acids. V lost 2 bases, J lost 4 bases, and 12 bases lay in between. Germline assignment: CDR1 MNHEY and CDR2 SVGEGT. The CDR3, as DNA: TGTGCCAGCAGTTACAATCAGGGGCCTTACGAGCAGTACTTC. Translating it yields CASSYNQGPYEQYF.

This clone was detected once. This chain connects TRBV30 to TRBJ2-1; 16 positions match TRBD2. CDR1 and CDR2 from the germline V gene are GTSNPN and SVGIG (reference sequence). V lost 1 base to trimming and J lost 1 base; unmatched junction nucleotides: 7. There are 19 residues in the CDR3. CDR3: CAWSALGLAGGLSYNEQFF. The DNA for the CDR3 is TGTGCCTGGAGTGCCCTGGGACTAGCGGGAGGGCTGTCCTACAATGAGCAGTTCTTC.

The chain uses TRBV7-6 and TRBJ1-2; 8 nucleotides agree with TRBD1. The trim removed 0 bases at V and 8 bases at J, leaving 5 bases unmatched. The germline V gene has CDR1 SGHVS and CDR2 FNYEAQ. This CDR3 is 14 amino acids long. As DNA, the CDR3 is TGTGCCAGCAGCTTAGCCTCGACAGGGGCAGGCTACACCTTC. Translated, it gives CASSLASTGAGYTF. Full variable domain (outside the CDR3, taken from reference TRBV7-6 and TRBJ1-2): GAGVSQSPRYKVTKRGQDVALRCDPISGHVSLYWYRQALGQGPEFLTYFNYEAQQDKSGLPNDRFSAERPEGSISTLTIQRTEQRDSAMYRCASSLASTGAGYTFGSGTRLTVV.

This chain uses TRBV19 with TRBJ1-5, with D unresolved. Germline V CDR1 and CDR2: LNHDA, SQIVND (reference sequence). V dropped 3 bases and J dropped 2 bases, with 11 bases sitting between them. The CDR3 spans 15 residues. The chain's CDR3 is CASSIIGSGNQPQHF. CDR3 DNA sequence: TGTGCCAGTAGTATTATCGGGAGCGGCAATCAGCCCCAGCATTTT.

The rearrangement links TRBV6-1 to TRBJ2-1; TRBD2 matches 8 bases. Germline V gene sequence: CDR1 MNHNS, CDR2 SASEGT. Losses at the gene ends were 1 base for V and 3 bases for J; bases not matched to a gene: 2. The CDR3 spans 15 residues. The chain's CDR3 is CASSEELADYNEQFF. CDR3 nucleotides: TGTGCCAGCAGTGAAGAACTAGCGGACTACAATGAGCAGTTCTTC.